This T cell receptor (beta chain) was identified in a study of OX40 agonist ivuxolimab in advanced cancers. About the research overall: The patients got ivuxolimab, which is an agonistic anti-OX40 (CD134) antibody.

Trimming took 7 bases from V and 0 from J, leaving 16 bases between them. CDR3 size: 17 residues. CDR1 is MDHEN and CDR2 is SYDVKM in the germline V gene. The sample holds one count of this clone. Baseline, cycle 4 day 1, and cycle 7 day 1 were the blood sampling points. Only in-frame clones appear in the TCRdb table, and some are missing; sequencing was by immunoSEQ multiplex PCR. This sample has fewer than 85,000 clones, with 88% found just once. This chain links TRBV28 with TRBJ2-6, with TRBD1 as a possible D gene (5 bases). Material: CD4+ or CD8+ T cells sorted from blood, obtained in a trial of the OX40 agonist ivuxolimab. The source of this sequence is an adult with an advanced solid tumor such as melanoma, head and neck, liver or kidney cancer. The CDR3 bases are TGTGCCAGCAAGGGGCAGGGTGCCGGCTCTGGGGCCAACGTCCTGACTTTC. It yields the protein CASKGQGAGSGANVLTF.